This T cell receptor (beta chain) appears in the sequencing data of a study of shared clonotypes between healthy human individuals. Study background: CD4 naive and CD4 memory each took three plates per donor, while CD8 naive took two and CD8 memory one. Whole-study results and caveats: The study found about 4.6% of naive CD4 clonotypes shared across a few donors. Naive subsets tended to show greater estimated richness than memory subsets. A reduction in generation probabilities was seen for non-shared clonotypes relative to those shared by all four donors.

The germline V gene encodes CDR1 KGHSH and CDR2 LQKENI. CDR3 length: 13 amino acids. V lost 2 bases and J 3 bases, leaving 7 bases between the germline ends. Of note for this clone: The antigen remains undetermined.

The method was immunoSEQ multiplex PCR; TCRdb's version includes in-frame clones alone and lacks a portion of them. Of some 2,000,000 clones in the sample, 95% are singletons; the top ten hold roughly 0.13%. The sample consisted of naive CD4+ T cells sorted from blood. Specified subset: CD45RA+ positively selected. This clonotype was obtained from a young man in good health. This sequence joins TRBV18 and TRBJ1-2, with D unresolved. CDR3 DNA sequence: TGTGCCAGCTCACCAGGGGAGGACTATGGCTACACCTTC. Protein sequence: CASSPGEDYGYTF.